The TCR beta chain described here comes from a study of T cells after yellow fever vaccination. This clonotype has only a few counts. TCRdb re-called the 5' RACE reads with MiXCR, one entry per CDR3 protein. The sample holds a few hundred thousand distinct CDR3 sequences, approximately 12% seen once. V was shortened by 5 bases and J by 4 bases, with 17 bases between the two germline ends. Germline CDR1 SGHTA, CDR2 FQGNSA. The CDR3 is 15 residues long. The receptor's source is a young man who received the YFV17D yellow fever vaccine. The V call is TRBV7-2, the J call TRBJ1-2, with D perhaps TRBD1 (6 bases). The sample in question was CD4+ T cells sorted from PBMCs, obtained 15 days after the yellow fever booster vaccination. The CDR3 DNA reads TGTGCCAGCAGCCCCCGGGGAGGGGGTTCCTATGGCTACACCTTC. As protein: CASSPRGGGSYGYTF. The full variable domain, in which reference TRBV7-2 and TRBJ1-2 provide the parts outside the CDR3, is GAGVSQSPSNKVTEKGKDVELRCDPISGHTALYWYRQSLGQGLEFLIYFQGNSAPDKSGLPSDRFSAERTGGSVSTLTIQRTQQEDSAVYLCASSPRGGGSYGYTFGSGTRLTVV.